This TCR beta chain was captured in a study of CD8+ T cells in alopecia areata. As the sequencing template, cDNA was produced by extracting RNA and reverse transcribing it. TCRdb's table, derived via immunoSEQ multiplex PCR, lists solely in-frame clones and lacks some. This sample has about 140,000 clones, with roughly half found just once. The CDR3 is 15 amino acids. Germline V gives CDR1 SGDLS, CDR2 YYNGEE. J gave up 9 bases and V 2 bases, and 10 bases lay outside the gene matches. The chain uses TRBV9 and TRBJ2-1; 8 bases align to TRBD1. This receptor was identified in a human donor with alopecia areata. The sample was CD4+ T cells sorted from blood, taken at week 0. CDR3 nucleotide sequence: TGTGCCAGCAGCGTGACCGGACAGGGTTTAGGTGAGCAGTTCTTC. It yields the protein CASSVTGQGLGEQFF.